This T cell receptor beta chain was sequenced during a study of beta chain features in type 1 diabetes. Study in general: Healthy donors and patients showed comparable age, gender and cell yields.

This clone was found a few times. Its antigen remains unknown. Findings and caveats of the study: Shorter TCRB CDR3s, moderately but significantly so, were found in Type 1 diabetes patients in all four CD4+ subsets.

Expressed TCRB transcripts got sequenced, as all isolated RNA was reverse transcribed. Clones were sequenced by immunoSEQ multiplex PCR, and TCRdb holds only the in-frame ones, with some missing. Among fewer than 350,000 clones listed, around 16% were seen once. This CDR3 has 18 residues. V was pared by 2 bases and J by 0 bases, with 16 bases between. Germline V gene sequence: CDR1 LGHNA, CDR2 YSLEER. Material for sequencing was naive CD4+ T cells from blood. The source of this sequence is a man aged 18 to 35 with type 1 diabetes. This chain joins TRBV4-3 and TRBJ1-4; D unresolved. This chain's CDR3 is CASSQRVGTVATNEKLFF. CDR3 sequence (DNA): TGCGCCAGCAGCCAAAGAGTGGGCACCGTTGCAACTAATGAAAAACTGTTTTTT.